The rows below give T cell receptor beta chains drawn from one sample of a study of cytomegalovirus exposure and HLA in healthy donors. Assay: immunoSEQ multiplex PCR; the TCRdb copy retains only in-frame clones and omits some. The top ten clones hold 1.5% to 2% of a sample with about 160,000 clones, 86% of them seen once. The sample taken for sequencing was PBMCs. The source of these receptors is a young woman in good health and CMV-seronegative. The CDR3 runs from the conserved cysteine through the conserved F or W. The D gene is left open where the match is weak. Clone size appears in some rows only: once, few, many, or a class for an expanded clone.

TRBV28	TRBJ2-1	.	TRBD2	CASSLSGRGMNEQFF	TGTGCCAGCAGTTTGAGCGGGAGGGGGATGAATGAGCAGTTCTTC
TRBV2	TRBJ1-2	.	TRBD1	CASSAAGQGKTGYGYTF	TGTGCCAGCAGCGCTGCGGGACAGGGGAAAACTGGCTATGGCTACACCTTC
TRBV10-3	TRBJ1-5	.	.	CAISERGGGGQPQHF	TGTGCCATCAGTGAGAGGGGTGGGGGAGGTCAGCCCCAGCATTTT
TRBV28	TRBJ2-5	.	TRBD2	CASSFGTSLRETQYF	TGTGCCAGCAGTTTCGGGACTAGCTTACGGGAGACCCAGTACTTC
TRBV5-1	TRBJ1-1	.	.	CASSWAPMGVQGPMNTEAFF	TGCGCCAGCAGTTGGGCCCCGATGGGGGTACAGGGACCCATGAACACTGAAGCTTTCTTT
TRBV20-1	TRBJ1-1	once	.	CSPGRAFF	TGCAGCCCTGGGCGAGCTTTCTTT
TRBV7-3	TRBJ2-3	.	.	CASSPRGYPTDTQYF	TGTGCCAGCAGCCCCCGAGGGTACCCCACAGATACGCAGTATTTT
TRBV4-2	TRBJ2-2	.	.	CASSQDGGAANTGELFF	TGTGCCAGCAGCCAAGATGGCGGGGCTGCGAACACCGGGGAGCTGTTTTTT
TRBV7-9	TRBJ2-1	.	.	CASSTSGPSYNEQFF	TGTGCCAGCAGCACCAGCGGGCCCTCCTACAATGAGCAGTTCTTC
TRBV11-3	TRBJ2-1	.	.	CASTITPGPWNEQFF	TGTGCCAGCACCATAACCCCCGGTCCTTGGAATGAGCAGTTCTTC
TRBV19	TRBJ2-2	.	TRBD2	CASSMPVGSGESGGELFF	TGTGCCAGTAGTATGCCCGTTGGTAGCGGGGAGTCGGGCGGGGAGCTGTTTTTT
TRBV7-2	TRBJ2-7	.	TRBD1	CASSINPGQTYEQYF	TGTGCCAGCAGCATAAATCCGGGACAGACCTACGAGCAGTACTTC
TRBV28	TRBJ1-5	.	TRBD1	CASTGAGGQPQHF	TGTGCCAGCACTGGGGCAGGGGGGCAGCCCCAGCATTTT
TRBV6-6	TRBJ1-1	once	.	CASSYSKSFEAFF	TGTGCCAGCAGTTACTCGAAGAGTTTTGAAGCTTTCTTT
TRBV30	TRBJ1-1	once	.	CASNRVNTEAFF	TGTGCCTCTAACAGGGTGAACACTGAAGCTTTCTTT
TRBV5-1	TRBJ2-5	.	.	CASSSDMGAGLYF	TGCGCCAGCAGCTCGGATATGGGCGCCGGACTGTACTTC
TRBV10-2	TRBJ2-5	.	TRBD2	CASGELAGVPETQYF	TGCGCCAGCGGGGAACTAGCGGGAGTCCCAGAGACCCAGTACTTC
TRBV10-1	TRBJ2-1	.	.	CASSDQGRDNEQFF	TGCGCCAGCAGTGACCAGGGTAGGGACAATGAGCAGTTCTTC
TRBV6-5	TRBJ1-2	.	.	CASSYDGSGYGYTF	TGTGCCAGCAGTTACGACGGGAGTGGCTATGGCTACACCTTC
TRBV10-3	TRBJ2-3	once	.	CATLAADTQYF	TGTGCCACGCTAGCTGCAGATACGCAGTATTTT
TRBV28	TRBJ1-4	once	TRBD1	CASSLTGGTGEKLFF	TGTGCCAGCAGTTTAACAGGGGGCACGGGTGAAAAACTGTTTTTT
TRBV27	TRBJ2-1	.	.	CASSLAGINNEQFF	TGTGCCAGCAGTTTAGCGGGAATTAACAATGAGCAGTTCTTC
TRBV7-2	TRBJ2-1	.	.	CASSPGTAPIVEFF	TGTGCCAGCAGCCCCGGGACTGCTCCCATTGTGGAGTTCTTC
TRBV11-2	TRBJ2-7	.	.	CASSRDSLSSYEQYF	TGTGCCAGCAGCCGCGACAGTCTTTCGTCCTACGAGCAGTACTTC
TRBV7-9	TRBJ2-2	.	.	CASSLAAELNTGELFF	TGTGCCAGCAGCTTAGCAGCGGAATTAAACACCGGGGAGCTGTTTTTT
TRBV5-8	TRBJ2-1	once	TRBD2	CASSKSGTSGYNEQFF	TGTGCCAGCAGCAAATCCGGGACTAGCGGGTACAATGAGCAGTTCTTC
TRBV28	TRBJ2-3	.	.	CASGSSQGPDTQYF	TGTGCCAGCGGGAGTTCTCAGGGGCCAGATACGCAGTATTTT
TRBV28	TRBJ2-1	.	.	CASSPSNEQFF	TGTGCCAGCAGCCCATCCAATGAGCAGTTCTTC
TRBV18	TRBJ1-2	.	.	CASSPASQGSNYGYTF	TGTGCCAGCTCACCCGCCTCTCAGGGCTCGAACTATGGCTACACCTTC
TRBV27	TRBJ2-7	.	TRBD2	CASRGATSGSSYEQYF	TGTGCCAGCCGGGGGGCCACTAGCGGGAGCTCCTACGAGCAGTACTTC
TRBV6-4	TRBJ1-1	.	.	CASSESSGTEAFF	TGTGCCAGCAGTGAAAGTTCGGGCACTGAAGCTTTCTTT
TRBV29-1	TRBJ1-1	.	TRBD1	CSVESTGAAFF	TGCAGCGTTGAATCTACAGGGGCAGCTTTCTTT
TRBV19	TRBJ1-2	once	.	CASSQRTAWGNYGYTF	TGTGCCAGTAGTCAAAGGACAGCTTGGGGTAACTATGGCTACACCTTC
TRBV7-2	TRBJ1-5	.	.	CASSSQGDIQPQHF	TGTGCCAGCAGCTCACAGGGAGACATTCAGCCCCAGCATTTT
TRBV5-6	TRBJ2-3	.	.	CASSLRQATDTQYF	TGTGCCAGCAGCTTGCGGCAGGCCACAGATACGCAGTATTTT
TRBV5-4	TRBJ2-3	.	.	CASSLQGSSTDTQYF	TGTGCCAGCAGCTTACAGGGATCTAGCACAGATACGCAGTATTTT
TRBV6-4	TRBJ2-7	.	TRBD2	CASRSLGGDPYEQYF	TGTGCCAGCAGGTCGTTGGGGGGGGACCCCTACGAGCAGTACTTC
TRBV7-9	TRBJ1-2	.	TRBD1	CASSQTGEAFGYGYTF	TGTGCCAGCAGCCAGACAGGGGAAGCCTTTGGCTATGGCTACACCTTC
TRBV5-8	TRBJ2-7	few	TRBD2	CASSLTGLAALGDEQYF	TGTGCCAGCAGCCTAACCGGACTAGCGGCCCTCGGGGACGAGCAGTACTTC
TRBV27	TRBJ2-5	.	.	CASSHRDTWYQETQYF	TGTGCCAGCAGCCATAGGGACACATGGTACCAAGAGACCCAGTACTTC
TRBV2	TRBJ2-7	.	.	CASSDIAGTPYEQYF	TGTGCCAGCAGTGACATCGCCGGGACACCCTACGAGCAGTACTTC
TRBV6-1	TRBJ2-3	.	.	CASSEGGRPDTQYF	TGTGCCAGCAGTGAGGGGGGACGCCCAGATACGCAGTATTTT
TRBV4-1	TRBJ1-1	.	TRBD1	CASSQDFRQGIEEAFF	TGCGCCAGCAGCCAAGATTTTCGACAGGGGATAGAGGAAGCTTTCTTT
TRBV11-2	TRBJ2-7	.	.	CASSYSSDAYEQYF	TGTGCCAGCAGCTACTCTAGCGACGCCTACGAGCAGTACTTC
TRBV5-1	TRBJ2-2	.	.	CASSWQGSVTGELFF	TGCGCCAGCAGCTGGCAGGGGAGTGTAACCGGGGAGCTGTTTTTT
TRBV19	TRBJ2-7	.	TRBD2	CASSIYGTSGSHEQYF	TGTGCCAGTAGTATCTATGGGACTAGCGGGAGTCACGAGCAGTACTTC
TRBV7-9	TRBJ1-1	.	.	CASSLKQHTEAFF	TGTGCCAGCAGCTTAAAACAGCACACTGAAGCTTTCTTT
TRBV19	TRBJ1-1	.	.	CASSIGGNTEAFF	TGTGCCAGTAGTATCGGGGGGAACACTGAAGCTTTCTTT
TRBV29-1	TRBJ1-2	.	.	CSVWTVNGYTF	TGCAGCGTTTGGACAGTTAATGGCTACACCTTC
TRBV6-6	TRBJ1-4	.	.	CASSPSQATNEKLFF	TGTGCCAGCTCCCCGTCGCAGGCAACTAATGAAAAACTGTTTTTT
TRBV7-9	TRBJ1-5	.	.	CASSLASGEQPQHF	TGTGCCAGCAGCTTAGCTTCAGGGGAACAGCCCCAGCATTTT
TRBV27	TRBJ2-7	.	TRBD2	CASSSSGRYEQYF	TGTGCCAGCAGTTCTAGCGGGAGGTACGAGCAGTACTTC
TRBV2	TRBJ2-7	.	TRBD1	CASKAGTGGTGEQYF	TGTGCCAGCAAAGCCGGGACAGGGGGTACAGGCGAGCAGTACTTC
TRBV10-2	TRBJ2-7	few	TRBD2	CASRLAGRAYEQYF	TGCGCCAGCAGACTAGCGGGTCGCGCCTACGAGCAGTACTTC
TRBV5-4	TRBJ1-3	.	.	CASSSGQFSGNTIYF	TGTGCCAGCAGCAGTGGACAGTTCTCTGGAAACACCATATATTTT
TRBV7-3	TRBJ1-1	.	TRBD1	CASSLSGGNTEAFF	TGTGCCAGCAGCTTATCAGGGGGCAACACTGAAGCTTTCTTT
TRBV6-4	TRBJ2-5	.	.	CASSPRGEGLQETQYF	TGTGCCAGCAGTCCGAGAGGTGAGGGACTGCAAGAGACCCAGTACTTC
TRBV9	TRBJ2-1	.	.	CASSVPIARTYNEQFF	TGTGCCAGCAGCGTACCGATAGCGAGGACCTACAATGAGCAGTTCTTC
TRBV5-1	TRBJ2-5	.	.	CASSLGDNGGETQYF	TGCGCCAGCAGCTTGGGAGACAACGGGGGAGAGACCCAGTACTTC
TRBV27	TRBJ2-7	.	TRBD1	CASSLRDRFSYEQYF	TGTGCCAGCAGTTTAAGGGACAGGTTCTCCTACGAGCAGTACTTC